This T cell receptor (beta chain) is from a study of OX40 agonist ivuxolimab in advanced cancers. In the study overall: Patients were infused with ivuxolimab every 2 weeks at 0.01 to 10 mg/kg. A history of anti-PD-1, anti-PD-L1 or anti-CTLA-4 therapy was acceptable, and about 37% had some. Study-level findings and limits: Doses of 0.1 to 3.0 mg/kg were accompanied by clonal expansion of CD4+ and CD8+ blood T cells by week 6.

TCRdb's table, derived via immunoSEQ multiplex PCR, lists solely in-frame clones and lacks some. The table lists roughly 92,000 clones, about 93% of them singletons. Blood was sampled at baseline, cycle 4 day 1, and cycle 7 day 1. Regarding this clone: Its antigen is not known.

The source of this sequence is an adult with an advanced solid tumor such as melanoma, head and neck, liver or kidney cancer. This sample comprised CD4+ or CD8+ T cells sorted from blood, obtained in a trial of the OX40 agonist ivuxolimab.

The CDR3 protein is CASSRLTGVQETQYF. In DNA form, the CDR3 reads TGCGCCAGCAGCCGACTGACAGGGGTCCAAGAGACCCAGTACTTC. This rearrangement joins TRBV4-1 to TRBJ2-5; 8 nucleotides agree with TRBD1. V dropped 4 bases and J dropped 1; count of bases not matched to a gene: 5. Germline CDR1 is MGHRA and CDR2 is YSYEKL. This CDR3 has 15 amino acids.